Sequencing of this T cell receptor beta chain was carried out in a study of blood T cell repertoires in COVID-19. Looking at the study overall: Both acute and convalescent COVID-19 samples were obtained from the United States, Italy and Spain. T cells, B-cell-depleted T cells, or PBMCs supplied cDNA or gDNA.

How the authors handled the data: Reference gene primer amplification in the assay estimated nucleated cell counts. The protocol was immunoSEQ multiplex PCR, while the TCRdb copy is restricted to in-frame clones and leaves out a portion. The DNA was the basis for D and trimming; V, J and clone size are from that table. The sample lists roughly 150,000 clones; about 83% were seen once. Germline CDR1 reads MNHEY; CDR2 reads SMNVEV (reference sequence). The V end was cut by 0 bases, the J end by 3 bases, with 15 bases between. The CDR3 covers 16 residues. The sequence came from a human donor in a cohort sampled during active COVID-19. V usage is TRBV27 and J usage is TRBJ2-7; TRBD1 might be the D (5 bases). The sequenced sample consisted of peripheral blood. CDR3 region: CASSLSSGQPYYEQYF. The CDR3 DNA is TGTGCCAGCAGTTTATCTTCAGGGCAGCCGTACTACGAGCAGTACTTC.